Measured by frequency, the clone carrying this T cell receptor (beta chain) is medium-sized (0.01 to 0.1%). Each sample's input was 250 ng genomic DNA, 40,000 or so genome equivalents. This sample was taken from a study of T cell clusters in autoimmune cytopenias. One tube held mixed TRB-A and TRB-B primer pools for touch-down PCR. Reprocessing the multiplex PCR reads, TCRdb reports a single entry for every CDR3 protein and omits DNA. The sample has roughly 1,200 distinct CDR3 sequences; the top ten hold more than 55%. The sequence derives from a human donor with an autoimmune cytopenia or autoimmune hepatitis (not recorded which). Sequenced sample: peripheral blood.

CDR3: CASRQGVDEQYF. This chain joins TRBV12-3 or TRBV12-4 and TRBJ2-7; TCRdb's assignment of TRBD1 cannot be checked, as there is no DNA. The CDR3 has 12 residues.